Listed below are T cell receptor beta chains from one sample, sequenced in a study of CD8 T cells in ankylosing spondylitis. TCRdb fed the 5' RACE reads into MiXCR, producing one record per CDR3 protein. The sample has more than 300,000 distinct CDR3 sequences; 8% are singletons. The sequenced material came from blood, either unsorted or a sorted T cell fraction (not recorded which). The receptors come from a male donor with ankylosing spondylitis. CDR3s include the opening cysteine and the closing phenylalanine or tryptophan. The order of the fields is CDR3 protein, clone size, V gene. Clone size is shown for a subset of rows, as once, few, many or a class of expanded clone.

CASSFRHEQYF	few	TRBV12-3/TRBV12-4
CASSQDLGIGRTQYF	-	TRBV3-1
CATRAGTYEQYF	many	TRBV24-1
CSALWTNTDTQYF	few	TRBV20-1
CASSQEVQGFSEQYF	few	TRBV4-1
CASRRTSGRTDTQYF	many	TRBV28
CASSEGRGLHEQYF	-	TRBV5-1
CASSPTGTVHYNEQFF	many	TRBV9
CSARDHRSEGDNEQFF	-	TRBV20-1
CASRPGQGGNEQYF	-	TRBV6-1
CSASGTMNTGELFF	-	TRBV20-1
CASSRVSGNTGELFF	-	TRBV2
CASSAEHAGTSGQETQYF	many	TRBV3-1
CASSQRYDQPQHF	-	TRBV4-3
CASSPLLAGGSAGELFF	-	TRBV18
CSATHRGRSYGYTF	many	TRBV29-1
CASSLVSGTNTGELFF	-	TRBV7-2